The clone carrying this TCR beta chain was counted a few times. This sample is part of a study of blood T cell repertoires in COVID-19. Study-level background: The study drew acute and convalescent COVID-19 samples from the United States, Italy and Spain. PBMCs, B-cell-depleted T cells, or T cells provided the cDNA or gDNA that made up the material.

Seattle cases were enrolled at active infection and followed longitudinally. As processed by the authors: Reference gene primers were amplified, and this amplification served to estimate nucleated cell counts. Sequenced by immunoSEQ multiplex PCR; TCRdb stores in-frame clones only, minus some. Clonal size and the V and J genes are those of that table, whereas D and trimming came from the DNA. The sample has over 85,000 clones; 80% to 90% are singletons. Sequencing was done on a sample of peripheral blood. This TCR came from a human donor with COVID-19, enrolled during active disease. The donor label of this sample is uncertain.

CDR3 in amino acids: CASSPDIGYYGYTF. In DNA, the CDR3 is TGCGCCAGCAGCCCGGACATAGGCTACTATGGCTACACCTTC. The chain links TRBV5-1 to TRBJ1-2; weak D call: TRBD1 (5 bases). CDR1 is SGHRS, CDR2 YFSETQ, per germline. The ends were cut back, 4 bases at V and 3 bases at J, with 13 bases in the middle. This CDR3 region has 14 residues.